These 13 T cell receptor beta chains came from one sample sequenced in a study of beta chain features in type 1 diabetes. Expressed TCRB transcripts were sequenced after all isolated RNA was converted to cDNA. Sequencing used immunoSEQ multiplex PCR; TCRdb keeps in-frame clones, though not all of them. The data show about 220,000 clones, about a tenth seen once. The specimen was central memory CD4+ T cells from blood. These receptor sequences come from a man in his late teens or twenties in good health.

This clone was detected only a few times. The J gene is TRBJ2-7, the V gene TRBV5-6, with a weak D call TRBD2 (5 bases). Deletions cut 0 bases from V and 2 bases from J, with 12 bases between. Germline values: CDR1 SGHDT, CDR2 YYEEEE. The CDR3 totals 15 residues. The DNA for the CDR3 is TGTGCCAGCAGCTTGGGGCCGGTCGGGGCCTACGAGCAGTACTTC. Protein product: CASSLGPVGAYEQYF.

To note about this clone: Other DNA sequences in this sample translate to the same CDR3. The CDR3 region has the DNA TGTGCCAGCAGTTTAGGAGAGACCCAGTACTTC. This encodes CASSLGETQYF. The V and J genes are TRBV27 and TRBJ2-5; D is ambiguous. Deletions cut 2 bases from V and 4 bases from J, with 2 bases between. The germline gives CDR1 MNHEY, CDR2 SMNVEV (reference sequence). The CDR3 runs 11 residues.

This clone occurred many times. Here the CDR3 reads CASSQILQGEAFF. The CDR3 region has the DNA TGTGCCAGCAGCCAAATCCTCCAGGGGGAAGCTTTCTTT. This chain connects TRBV14 to TRBJ1-1; a weak D match, TRBD1 (6 bases). Trimming left V 2 bases short and J 8 bases short, with 12 bases between. Germline CDR1 is SGHDN and CDR2 is FVKESK. The CDR3 has 13 amino acids.

This clone was detected ten times or more. The chain links TRBV7-3 to TRBJ2-7, with 10 bases fitting TRBD2. The CDR3 is 15 residues long. V lost 4 bases, J lost 2 bases, and 5 bases stayed unmatched. The germline V gene encodes CDR1 SGHTA and CDR2 FQGTGA. CDR3: CASSSSGTSAYEQYF. The CDR3 bases are TGTGCCAGCAGCTCGTCCGGGACTAGCGCCTACGAGCAGTACTTC.

CDR3 region: CASTILQGTYNEQFF. CDR3 coding DNA: TGTGCCAGCACAATCCTACAGGGAACCTACAATGAGCAGTTCTTC. The genes are TRBV28 and TRBJ2-1; possibly TRBD1 for D (6 bases). This CDR3 is 15 amino acids long. Germline assignment: CDR1 MDHEN and CDR2 SYDVKM. Trimming stripped 7 bases from V and 2 bases from J, with 15 bases between.

To note about this clone: This same CDR3 is encoded by further DNA sequences in the sample. This chain uses TRBV9 with TRBJ1-1; D uncertain. This CDR3 has 13 amino acids. The V gene's germline CDR1 is SGDLS and CDR2 YYNGEE. V was trimmed by 1 base and J by 2 bases, leaving 6 bases between them. DNA for the CDR3: TGTGCCAGCAGCGTAAAAGGTAACACTGAAGCTTTCTTT. Translating it yields CASSVKGNTEAFF.

This clone came up a few times. The chain carries TRBV11-2 and TRBJ2-7; weak D call: TRBD1 (6 bases). The CDR3 totals 16 residues. The germline gives CDR1 SGHAT, CDR2 FQNNGV. Trimming removed 4 bases at V and 4 bases at J, with 20 bases between. The CDR3 is CASSYAVGASKYEQYF. The CDR3 DNA is TGTGCCAGCAGCTACGCCGTGGGGGCTAGTAAGTACGAGCAGTACTTC.

This clone was recorded a few times. The chain is built from TRBV7-2 and TRBJ1-2; possibly TRBD1 for D (6 bases). The V end lost 2 bases, the J end lost 8 bases, and 15 bases lay between the germline ends. The CDR3 length is 14 residues. Germline lookup yields CDR1 SGHTA and CDR2 FQGNSA. The CDR3 coding sequence is TGTGCCAGCAGCTTAACCGGGACAACTGAGGGCTACACCTTC. It encodes CASSLTGTTEGYTF.

This clone has only a few counts. This sequence joins TRBV7-6 and TRBJ2-1, with D possibly being TRBD2 (5 bases). V was trimmed by 2 bases and J by 7 bases, leaving 6 bases between them. The germline gives CDR1 SGHVS, CDR2 FNYEAQ. The CDR3 loop spans 12 amino acids. CDR3 region: CASSLPGNEQFF. Here the CDR3 DNA reads TGTGCCAGCAGCTTACCGGGGAATGAGCAGTTCTTC.

This clone was seen at least ten times. V usage is TRBV10-3 and J usage is TRBJ2-1; tentatively, D is TRBD2 (6 bases). Germline V lookup: CDR1 ENHRY, CDR2 SYGVKD. V lost 11 bases and J lost 10, with 18 bases in between. CDR3 length: 12 amino acids. The CDR3 is CAAAPGLSEQFF. CDR3 nucleotides: TGTGCCGCCGCACCGGGACTTTCCGAGCAGTTCTTC.

This chain uses TRBV6-5 with TRBJ2-4; no firm D call. The CDR3 is made up of 15 amino acids. The V end lost 7 bases, the J end lost 0 bases, and 13 bases lay between the germline ends. Germline CDR1 reads MNHEY; CDR2 reads SVGAGI. CDR3 protein: CASTDETLAKNIQYF. For the CDR3, the DNA is TGTGCCAGCACAGACGAAACCTTAGCCAAAAACATTCAGTACTTC.

The V call is TRBV4-1, the J call TRBJ2-7, with D tentatively TRBD1 (6 bases). From germline, CDR1 is MGHRA and CDR2 YSYEKL. Trimming pared 4 bases from V and 6 bases from J, leaving 19 bases between. The CDR3 extends over 15 amino acids. DNA of the CDR3: TGCGCCAGCAGCCCCGAACAGACAACCAGGGGCGAGCAGTACTTC. Translated, it gives CASSPEQTTRGEQYF.

This clone was seen only a few times. This may be a read error: a much more frequent sequence differs by one nucleotide. The chain is built from TRBV30 and TRBJ2-1, with D hard to call. The V end was cut by 7 bases, the J end by 6 bases, with 16 bases between. CDR3 length equals 13 residues. From germline, CDR1 is GTSNPN and CDR2 SVGIG (reference sequence). CDR3 DNA: TGTGCCTTCCAGAAGGGCGCATTCAATGAGCAGTTCTTC. It is translated as CAFQKGAFNEQFF. Using reference TRBV30 and TRBJ2-1 for the parts outside the CDR3, the full variable domain is SQTIHQWPATLVQPVGSPLSLECTVEGTSNPNLYWYRQAAGRGLQLLFYSVGIGQISSEVPQNLSASRPQDRQFILSSKKLLLSDSGFYLCAFQKGAFNEQFFGPGTRLTVL.